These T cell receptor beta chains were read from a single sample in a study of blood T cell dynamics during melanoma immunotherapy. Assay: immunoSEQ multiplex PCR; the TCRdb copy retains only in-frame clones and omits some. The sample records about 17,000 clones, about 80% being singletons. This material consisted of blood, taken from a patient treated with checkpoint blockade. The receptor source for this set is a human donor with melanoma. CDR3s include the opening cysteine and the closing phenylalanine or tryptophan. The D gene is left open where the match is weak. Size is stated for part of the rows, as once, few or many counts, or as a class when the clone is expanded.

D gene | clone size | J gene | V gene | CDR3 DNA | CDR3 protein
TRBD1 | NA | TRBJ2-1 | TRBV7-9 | TGTGCCAGTACCCTGCGACAGGGGGGTGAGCAGTTCTTC | CASTLRQGGEQFF
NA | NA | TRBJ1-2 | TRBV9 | TGTGCCAGCAGCGTAGAAGGACACTATGGCTACACCTTC | CASSVEGHYGYTF
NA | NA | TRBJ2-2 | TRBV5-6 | TGTGCCAGCAGCTCACGAGGAAGAAGTTCCACCGGGGAGCTGTTTTTT | CASSSRGRSSTGELFF
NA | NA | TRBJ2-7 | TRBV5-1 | TGCGCCAGCAGCTTGGCGGCAGCCTACGAGCAGTACTTC | CASSLAAAYEQYF
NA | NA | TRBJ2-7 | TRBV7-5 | TGTGCCCTTGGTAATATGGCCGGGACTAGCTCCTACGAGCAGTACTTC | CALGNMAGTSSYEQYF
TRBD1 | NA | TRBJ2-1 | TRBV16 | TGTGCCAGCAGACTTTCCCTAGACAGGGTGGTCAACAATGAGCAGTTCTTC | CASRLSLDRVVNNEQFF
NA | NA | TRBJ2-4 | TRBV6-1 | TGTGCCAGCAGTGCCGAGGCCAAAAACATTCAGTACTTC | CASSAEAKNIQYF
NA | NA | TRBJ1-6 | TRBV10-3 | TGTGCCCTATCCGAGGCCCTGAATAATTCACCCCTCCACTTT | CALSEALNNSPLHF
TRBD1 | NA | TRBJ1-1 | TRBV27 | TGTGCCAGCAGTTCGAGGACAGGGTCCGCTTTCTTT | CASSSRTGSAFF
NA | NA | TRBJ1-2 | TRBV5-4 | TGTGCCAGCAGCCCGGAGGTGTCCACCAGCTATGGCTACACCTTC | CASSPEVSTSYGYTF
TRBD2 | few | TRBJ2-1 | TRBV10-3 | TGTGCCATCAGGCGTCCTAGCGGGAGGGGTAATGAGCAGTTCTTC | CAIRRPSGRGNEQFF
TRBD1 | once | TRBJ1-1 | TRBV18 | TGTGCCAGCTCACCCCCAACCCGGGGACAGGGGGCTAGGAACACTGAAGCTTTCTTT | CASSPPTRGQGARNTEAFF
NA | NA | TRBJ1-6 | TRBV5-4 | TGTGCCAGCAGCTTGGCGTCAGGGCATAATTCACCCCTCCACTTT | CASSLASGHNSPLHF
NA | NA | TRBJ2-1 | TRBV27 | TGTGCCAGCAGTTATGGGGGCTCCTACAATGAGCAGTTCTTC | CASSYGGSYNEQFF
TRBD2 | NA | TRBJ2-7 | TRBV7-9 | TGTGCCAGCAGCTTAGATCCTAGCGGTAACGAGCAGTACTTC | CASSLDPSGNEQYF
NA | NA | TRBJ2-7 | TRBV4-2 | TGTGCCAGCAGCCAAGGTTCCTCGTACGAGCAGTACTTC | CASSQGSSYEQYF
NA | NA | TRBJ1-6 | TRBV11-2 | TGTGCCAGCAGCTTAGATCGGACAGTTTCACCCCTCCACTTT | CASSLDRTVSPLHF
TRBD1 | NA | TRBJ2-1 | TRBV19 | TGTGCCAGTAGTATATGGTTGGGGACAGGGGGCAATGAGCAGTTCTTC | CASSIWLGTGGNEQFF
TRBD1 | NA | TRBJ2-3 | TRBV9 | TGTGCCAGCAGCAAAGGGACAGGCACAGATACGCAGTATTTT | CASSKGTGTDTQYF
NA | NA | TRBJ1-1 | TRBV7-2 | TGTGCCAGCAGCTTAGAAGGCGGATACACTGAAGCTTTCTTT | CASSLEGGYTEAFF
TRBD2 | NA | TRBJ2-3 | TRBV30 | TGTGCCTGGAGTCAAACAAACCACCAGCGGGAGCACACAGATACGCAGTATTTT | CAWSQTNHQREHTDTQYF
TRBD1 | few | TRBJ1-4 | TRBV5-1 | TGCGCCAGCACCGAGGGGGCGCGGGATGAAAAACTGTTTTTT | CASTEGARDEKLFF